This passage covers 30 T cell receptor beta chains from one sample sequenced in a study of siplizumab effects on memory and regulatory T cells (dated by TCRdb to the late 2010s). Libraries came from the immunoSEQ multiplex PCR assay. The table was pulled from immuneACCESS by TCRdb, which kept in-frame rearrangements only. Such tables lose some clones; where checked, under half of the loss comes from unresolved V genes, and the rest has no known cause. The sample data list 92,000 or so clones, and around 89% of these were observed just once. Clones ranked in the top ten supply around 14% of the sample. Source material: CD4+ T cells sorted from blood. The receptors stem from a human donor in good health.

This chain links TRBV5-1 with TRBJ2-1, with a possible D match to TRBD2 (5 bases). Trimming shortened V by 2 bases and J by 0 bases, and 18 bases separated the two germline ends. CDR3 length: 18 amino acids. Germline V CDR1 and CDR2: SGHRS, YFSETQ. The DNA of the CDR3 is TGCGCCAGCAGCTTTTTCTTAACCGGGGTGAGCTCCTACAATGAGCAGTTCTTC. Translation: CASSFFLTGVSSYNEQFF.

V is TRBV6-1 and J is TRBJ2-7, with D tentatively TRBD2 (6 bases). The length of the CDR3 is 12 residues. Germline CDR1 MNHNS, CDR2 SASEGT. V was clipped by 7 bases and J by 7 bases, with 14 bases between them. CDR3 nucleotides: TGTGCCAGCATCGAAACCGCGGGAGAGCAGTACTTC. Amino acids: CASIETAGEQYF.

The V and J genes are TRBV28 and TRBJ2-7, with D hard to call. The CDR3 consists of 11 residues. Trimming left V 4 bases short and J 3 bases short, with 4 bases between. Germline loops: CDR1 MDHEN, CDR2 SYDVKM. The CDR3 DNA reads TGTGCCAGCAGTTCACGCTACGAGCAGTACTTC. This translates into CASSSRYEQYF.

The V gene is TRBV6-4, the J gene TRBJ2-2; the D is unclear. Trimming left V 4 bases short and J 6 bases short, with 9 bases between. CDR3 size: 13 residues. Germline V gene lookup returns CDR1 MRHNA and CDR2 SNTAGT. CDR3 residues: CASSVEVAGELFF. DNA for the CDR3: TGTGCCAGCAGTGTCGAGGTGGCCGGGGAGCTGTTTTTT.

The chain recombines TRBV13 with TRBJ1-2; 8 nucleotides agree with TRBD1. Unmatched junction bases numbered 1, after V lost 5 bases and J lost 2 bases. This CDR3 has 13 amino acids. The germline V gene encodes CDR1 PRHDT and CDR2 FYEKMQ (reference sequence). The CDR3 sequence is CASSGQGNYGYTF. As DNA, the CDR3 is TGTGCCAGCAGCGGACAGGGCAACTATGGCTACACCTTC.

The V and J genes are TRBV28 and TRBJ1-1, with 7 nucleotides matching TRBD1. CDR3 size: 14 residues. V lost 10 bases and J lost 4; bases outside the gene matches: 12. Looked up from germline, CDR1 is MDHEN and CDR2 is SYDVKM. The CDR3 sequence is CATKLISGGTEAFF. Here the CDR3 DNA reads TGTGCCACCAAGCTTATCTCAGGGGGCACTGAAGCTTTCTTT.

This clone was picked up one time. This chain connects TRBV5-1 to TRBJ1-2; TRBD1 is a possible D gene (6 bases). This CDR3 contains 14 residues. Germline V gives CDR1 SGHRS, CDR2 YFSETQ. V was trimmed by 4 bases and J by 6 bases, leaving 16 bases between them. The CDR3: CASSRTAEIHGYTF. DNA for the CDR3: TGCGCCAGCAGCAGGACAGCTGAGATCCATGGCTACACCTTC.

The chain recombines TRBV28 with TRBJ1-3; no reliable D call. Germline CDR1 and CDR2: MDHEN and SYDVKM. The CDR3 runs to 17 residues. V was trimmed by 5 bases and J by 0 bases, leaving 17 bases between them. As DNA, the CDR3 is TGTGCCAGCAGTCACCCTGGGCCCGGTGGCTCTGGAAACACCATATATTTT. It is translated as CASSHPGPGGSGNTIYF.

The CDR3 reads CASYSSSDVEKLFF. CDR3 bases: TGTGCCAGCTACTCGTCCTCGGATGTTGAAAAACTGTTTTTT. The gene calls are TRBV28 and TRBJ1-4; the D is unclear. V lost 8 bases and J 7 bases, leaving 17 bases between the germline ends. Germline values: CDR1 MDHEN, CDR2 SYDVKM. This CDR3 is built from 14 residues.

CDR3 protein: CASSPSGLAGADGELFF. The CDR3 nucleotides read TGTGCCAGCAGCCCCTCAGGACTAGCGGGAGCTGACGGGGAGCTGTTTTTT. This chain uses TRBV9 with TRBJ2-2, with TRBD2 identical over 13 bases. There are 17 residues in the CDR3. Germline loops: CDR1 SGDLS, CDR2 YYNGEE. Trimming cost V 4 bases and J 7 bases; bases outside gene matches: 10.

CDR3 residues: CASSHPKATNEKLFF. The DNA of the CDR3 is TGTGCCAGCAGCCACCCTAAGGCAACTAATGAAAAACTGTTTTTT. This chain links TRBV7-9 with TRBJ1-4, with D unclear. V gave up 5 bases and J gave up 0 bases, with 10 bases separating them. The CDR3 runs 15 residues. CDR1 SEHNR and CDR2 FQNEAQ come from the germline V gene (reference sequence).

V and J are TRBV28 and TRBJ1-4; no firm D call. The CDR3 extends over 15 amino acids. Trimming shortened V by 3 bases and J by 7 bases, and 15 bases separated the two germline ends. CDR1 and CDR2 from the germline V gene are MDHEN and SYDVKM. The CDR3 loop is CASSLYEGEGEKLFF. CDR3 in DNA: TGTGCCAGCAGTTTGTATGAGGGTGAGGGTGAAAAACTGTTTTTT. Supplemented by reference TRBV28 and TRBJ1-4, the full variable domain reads DVKVTQSSRYLVKRTGEKVFLECVQDMDHENMFWYRQDPGLGLRLIYFSYDVKMKEKGDIPEGYSVSREKKERFSLILESASTNQTSMYLCASSLYEGEGEKLFFGSGTQLSVL.

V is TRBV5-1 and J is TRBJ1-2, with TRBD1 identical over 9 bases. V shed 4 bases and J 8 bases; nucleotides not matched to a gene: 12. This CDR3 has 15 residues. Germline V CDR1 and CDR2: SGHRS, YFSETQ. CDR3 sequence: CASSAGQGSVRGYTF. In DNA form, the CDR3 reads TGCGCCAGCAGCGCGGGACAGGGCTCGGTCCGGGGCTACACCTTC.

The CDR3 DNA reads TGCGCCAGCAGAACCGGGAGGGCCTCCTACGAGCAGTACTTC. Amino acids: CASRTGRASYEQYF. This chain links TRBV10-2 with TRBJ2-7; 8 bases fit TRBD2. Germline V lookup: CDR1 WSHSY, CDR2 SAAADI. The CDR3 extends over 14 amino acids. Germline trimming cut 6 bases from V and 0 bases from J; bases unmatched to any gene: 4.

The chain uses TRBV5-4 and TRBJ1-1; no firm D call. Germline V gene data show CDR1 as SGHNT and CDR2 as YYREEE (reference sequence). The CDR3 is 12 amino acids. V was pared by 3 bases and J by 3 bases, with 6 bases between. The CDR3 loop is CASSSRDTEAFF. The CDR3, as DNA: TGTGCCAGCAGCTCACGGGACACTGAAGCTTTCTTT. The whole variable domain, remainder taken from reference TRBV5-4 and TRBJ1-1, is ETGVTQSPTHLIKTRGQQVTLRCSSQSGHNTVSWYQQALGQGPQFIFQYYREEENGRGNFPPRFSGLQFPNYSSELNVNALELDDSALYLCASSSRDTEAFFGQGTRLTVV.

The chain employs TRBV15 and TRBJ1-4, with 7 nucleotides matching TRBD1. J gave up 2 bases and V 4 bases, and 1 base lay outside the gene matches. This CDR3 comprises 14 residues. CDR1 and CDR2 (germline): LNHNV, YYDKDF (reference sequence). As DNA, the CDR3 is TGTGCCACCAGCAAGGACAGGACTAATGAAAAACTGTTTTTT. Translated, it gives CATSKDRTNEKLFF.

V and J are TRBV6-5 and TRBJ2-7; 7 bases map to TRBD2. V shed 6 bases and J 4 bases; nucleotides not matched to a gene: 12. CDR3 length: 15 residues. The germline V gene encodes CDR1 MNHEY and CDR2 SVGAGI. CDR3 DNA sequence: TGTGCCAGCAGCACGAGCGGGATTGGACGGTACGAGCAGTACTTC. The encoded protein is CASSTSGIGRYEQYF.

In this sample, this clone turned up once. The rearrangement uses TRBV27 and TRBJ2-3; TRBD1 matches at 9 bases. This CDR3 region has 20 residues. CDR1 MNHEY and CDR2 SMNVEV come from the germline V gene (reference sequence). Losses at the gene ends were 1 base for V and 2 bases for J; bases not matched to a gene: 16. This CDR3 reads CASSLFYRGRFERDTDTQYF. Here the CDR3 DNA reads TGTGCCAGCAGTTTATTCTACAGGGGGCGATTCGAGCGGGACACAGATACGCAGTATTTT.

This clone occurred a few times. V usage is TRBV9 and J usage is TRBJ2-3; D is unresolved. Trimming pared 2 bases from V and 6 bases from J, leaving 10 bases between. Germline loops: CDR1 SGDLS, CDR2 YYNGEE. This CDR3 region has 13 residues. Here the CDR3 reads CASSVNSVDTQYF. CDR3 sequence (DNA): TGTGCCAGCAGCGTCAATTCGGTGGATACGCAGTATTTT. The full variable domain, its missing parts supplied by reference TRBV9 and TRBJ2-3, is DSGVTQTPKHLITATGQRVTLRCSPRSGDLSVYWYQQSLDQGLQFLIQYYNGEERAKGNILERFSAQQFPDLHSELNLSSLELGDSALYFCASSVNSVDTQYFGPGTRLTVL.

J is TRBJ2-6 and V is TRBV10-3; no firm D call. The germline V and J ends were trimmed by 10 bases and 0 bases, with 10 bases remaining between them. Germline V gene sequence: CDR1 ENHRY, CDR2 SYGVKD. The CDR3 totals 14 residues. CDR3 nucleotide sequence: TGTGCCACCTTTGACGGCTCTGGGGCCAACGTCCTGACTTTC. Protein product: CATFDGSGANVLTF.

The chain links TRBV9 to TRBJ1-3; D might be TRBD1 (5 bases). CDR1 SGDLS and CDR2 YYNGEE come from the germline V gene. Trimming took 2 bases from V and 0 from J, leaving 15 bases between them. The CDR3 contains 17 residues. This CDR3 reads CASSVGGRLSSGNTIYF. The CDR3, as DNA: TGTGCCAGCAGCGTGGGGGGACGGCTGAGCTCTGGAAACACCATATATTTT.

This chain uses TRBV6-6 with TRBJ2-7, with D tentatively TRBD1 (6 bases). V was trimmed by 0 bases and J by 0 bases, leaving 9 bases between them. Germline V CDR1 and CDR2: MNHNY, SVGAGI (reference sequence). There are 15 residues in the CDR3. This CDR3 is CASSYSRGSSYEQYF. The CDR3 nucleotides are TGTGCCAGCAGTTACTCGAGGGGGAGCTCCTACGAGCAGTACTTC.

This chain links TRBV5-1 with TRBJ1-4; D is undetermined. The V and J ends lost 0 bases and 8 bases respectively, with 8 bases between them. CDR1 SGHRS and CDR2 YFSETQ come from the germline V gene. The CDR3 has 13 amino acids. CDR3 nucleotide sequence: TGCGCCAGCAGCTTGGCCTACGGAGAAAAACTGTTTTTT. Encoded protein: CASSLAYGEKLFF. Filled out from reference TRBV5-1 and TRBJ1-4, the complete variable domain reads KAGVTQTPRYLIKTRGQQVTLSCSPISGHRSVSWYQQTPGQGLQFLFEYFSETQRNKGNFPGRFSGRQFSNSRSEMNVSTLELGDSALYLCASSLAYGEKLFFGSGTQLSVL.

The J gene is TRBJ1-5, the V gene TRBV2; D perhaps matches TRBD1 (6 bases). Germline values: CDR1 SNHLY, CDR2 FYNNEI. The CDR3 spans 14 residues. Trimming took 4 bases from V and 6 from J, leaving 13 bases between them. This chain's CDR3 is CASSVVGAGQPQHF. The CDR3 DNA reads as TGTGCCAGCAGTGTGGTGGGGGCGGGTCAGCCCCAGCATTTT.

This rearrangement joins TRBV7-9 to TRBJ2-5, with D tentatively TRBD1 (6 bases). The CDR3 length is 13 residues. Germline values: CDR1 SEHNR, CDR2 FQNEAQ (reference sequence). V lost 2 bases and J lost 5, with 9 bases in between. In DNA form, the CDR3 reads TGTGCCAGCAGCTTAAACAGGGTGGAGACCCAGTACTTC. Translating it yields CASSLNRVETQYF.

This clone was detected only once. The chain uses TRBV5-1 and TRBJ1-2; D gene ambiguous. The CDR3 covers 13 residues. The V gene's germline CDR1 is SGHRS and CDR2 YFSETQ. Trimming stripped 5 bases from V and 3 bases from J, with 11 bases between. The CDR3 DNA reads TGCGCCAGCAGAACCGGTGGGGACTATGGCTACACCTTC. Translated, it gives CASRTGGDYGYTF.

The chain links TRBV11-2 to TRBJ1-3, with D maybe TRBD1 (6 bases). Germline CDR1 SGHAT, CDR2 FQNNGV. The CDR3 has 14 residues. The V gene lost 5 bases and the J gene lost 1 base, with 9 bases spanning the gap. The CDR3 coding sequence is TGTGCCAGCAGCCGCGACAGGTCTGGAAACACCATATATTTT. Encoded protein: CASSRDRSGNTIYF.

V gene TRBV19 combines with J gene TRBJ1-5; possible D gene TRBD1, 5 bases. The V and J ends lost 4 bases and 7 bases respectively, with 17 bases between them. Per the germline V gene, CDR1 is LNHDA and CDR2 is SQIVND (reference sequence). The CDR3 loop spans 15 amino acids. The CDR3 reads CASSRWQDIGQPQHF. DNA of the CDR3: TGTGCCAGTAGTAGGTGGCAGGACATAGGGCAGCCCCAGCATTTT.

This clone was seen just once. The CDR3 DNA follows: TGTGCCAGCTCACCGAGTTATGGCTACACCTTC. Its protein is CASSPSYGYTF. The chain uses TRBV18 and TRBJ1-2; D is ambiguous. This CDR3 contains 11 residues. Trimming removed 3 bases from V and 5 bases from J, with 4 bases in between. Germline CDR1 and CDR2: KGHSH and LQKENI.

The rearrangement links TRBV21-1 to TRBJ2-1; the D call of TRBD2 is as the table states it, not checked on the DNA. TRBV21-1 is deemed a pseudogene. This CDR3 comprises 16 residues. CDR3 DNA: TGTGCCAGCAGCCTCCCGGACTGGTACTCCTACAATGAGCAGTTCTTC. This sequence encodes CASSLPDWYSYNEQFF.